The sequence of this T cell receptor (beta chain) was determined in a study of regulatory T cells in long-lasting Graves disease. The TCR beta library used iRepertoire HTBI primers with Arm-PCR amplification of CDR3. TCRdb itself ran the multiplex PCR reads through MiXCR, one entry per CDR3 protein. The sample holds approximately 380,000 distinct CDR3 sequences, around 21% seen once. A few counts support this clonotype. The sample's time point: persistent/refractory GD, antithyroid drugs over 5 years with positive TRAb. PBMC-derived RNA was used for the TCR library. This receptor was taken from a female donor with Graves disease. Source: peripheral blood mononuclear cells (PBMCs), taken when the disease was refractory, from a patient treated with antithyroid drugs.

The CDR3 DNA is TGCGCCAGCAGCCCTCAACTAGCGGGAGACACCGGGGAGCTGTTTTTT. This codes for CASSPQLAGDTGELFF. This chain uses TRBV5-1 with TRBJ2-2; TRBD2 matches 11 bases. This CDR3 contains 16 residues. Germline V gene lookup returns CDR1 SGHRS and CDR2 YFSETQ. With 4 bases clipped from V and 3 bases from J, the junction kept 5 bases outside the gene matches.